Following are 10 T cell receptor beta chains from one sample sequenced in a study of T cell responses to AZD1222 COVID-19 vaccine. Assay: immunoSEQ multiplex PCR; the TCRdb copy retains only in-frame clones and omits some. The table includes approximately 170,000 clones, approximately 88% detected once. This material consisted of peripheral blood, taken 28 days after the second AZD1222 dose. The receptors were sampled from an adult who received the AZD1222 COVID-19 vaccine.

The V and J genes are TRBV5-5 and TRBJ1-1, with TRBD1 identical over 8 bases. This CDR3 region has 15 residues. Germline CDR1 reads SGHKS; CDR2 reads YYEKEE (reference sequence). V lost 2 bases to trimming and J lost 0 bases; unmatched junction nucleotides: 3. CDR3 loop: CASSFTGGLNTEAFF. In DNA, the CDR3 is TGTGCCAGCAGCTTTACAGGGGGATTGAACACTGAAGCTTTCTTT.

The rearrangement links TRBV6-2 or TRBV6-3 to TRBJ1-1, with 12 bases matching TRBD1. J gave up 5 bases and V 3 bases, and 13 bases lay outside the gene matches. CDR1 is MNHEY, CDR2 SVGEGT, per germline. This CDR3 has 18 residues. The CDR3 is CASSYPAGQGALGTEAFF. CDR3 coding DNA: TGTGCCAGCAGTTATCCCGCGGGACAGGGGGCTTTGGGAACTGAAGCTTTCTTT.

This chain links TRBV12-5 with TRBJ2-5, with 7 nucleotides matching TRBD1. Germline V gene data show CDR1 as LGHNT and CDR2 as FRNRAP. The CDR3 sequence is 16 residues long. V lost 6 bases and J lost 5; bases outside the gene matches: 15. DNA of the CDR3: TGTGCTAGTGGCCCTCGACAGGGATCCCTCGGGGAGACCCAGTACTTC. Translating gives CASGPRQGSLGETQYF.

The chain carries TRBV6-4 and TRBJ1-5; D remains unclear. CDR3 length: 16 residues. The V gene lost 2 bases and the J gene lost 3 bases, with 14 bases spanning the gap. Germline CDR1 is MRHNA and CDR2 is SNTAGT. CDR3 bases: TGTGCCAGCAGTGACCGCCAGCCAGAGTTCAATCAGCCCCAGCATTTT. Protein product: CASSDRQPEFNQPQHF.

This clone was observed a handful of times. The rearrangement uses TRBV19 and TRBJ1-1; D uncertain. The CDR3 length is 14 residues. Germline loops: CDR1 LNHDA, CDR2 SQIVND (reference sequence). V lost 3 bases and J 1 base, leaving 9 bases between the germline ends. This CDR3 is CASSIFGGNTEAFF. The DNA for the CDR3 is TGTGCCAGTAGTATTTTCGGCGGGAACACTGAAGCTTTCTTT.

The CDR3 here is CASSSTGLSNQPQHF. For the CDR3, the DNA is TGTGCCAGCAGTTCGACAGGTCTTAGCAATCAGCCCCAGCATTTT. The gene calls are TRBV27 and TRBJ1-5, with D perhaps matching TRBD1 (6 bases). Trimming shortened V by 4 bases and J by 0 bases, and 10 bases separated the two germline ends. This CDR3 spans 15 amino acids. Germline V gene sequence: CDR1 MNHEY, CDR2 SMNVEV (reference sequence).

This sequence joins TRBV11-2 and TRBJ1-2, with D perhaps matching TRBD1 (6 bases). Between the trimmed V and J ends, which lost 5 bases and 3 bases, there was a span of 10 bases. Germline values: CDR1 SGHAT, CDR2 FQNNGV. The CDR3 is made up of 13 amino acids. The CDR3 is CASSPAGDYGYTF. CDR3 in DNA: TGTGCCAGCAGCCCTGCAGGGGACTATGGCTACACCTTC.

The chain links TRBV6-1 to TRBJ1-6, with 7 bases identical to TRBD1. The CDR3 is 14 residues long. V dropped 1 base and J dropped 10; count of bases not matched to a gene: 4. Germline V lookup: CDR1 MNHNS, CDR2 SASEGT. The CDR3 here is CASSEGQGGSPLHF. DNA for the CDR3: TGTGCCAGCAGTGAAGGGCAGGGGGGCTCACCCCTCCACTTT.

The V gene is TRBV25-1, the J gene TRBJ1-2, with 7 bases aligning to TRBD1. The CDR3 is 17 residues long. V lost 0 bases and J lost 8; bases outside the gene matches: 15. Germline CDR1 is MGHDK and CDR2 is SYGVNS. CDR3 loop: CASSEYRMSGTVHGYTF. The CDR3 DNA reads TGTGCCAGCAGTGAATATAGGATGAGTGGGACAGTTCACGGCTACACCTTC.

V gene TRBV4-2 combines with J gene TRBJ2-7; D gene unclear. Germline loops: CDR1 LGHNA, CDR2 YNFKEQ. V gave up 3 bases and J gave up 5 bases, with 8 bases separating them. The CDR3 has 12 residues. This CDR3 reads CASSQPLDEQYF. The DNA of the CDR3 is TGTGCCAGCAGCCAGCCCCTGGACGAGCAGTACTTC.